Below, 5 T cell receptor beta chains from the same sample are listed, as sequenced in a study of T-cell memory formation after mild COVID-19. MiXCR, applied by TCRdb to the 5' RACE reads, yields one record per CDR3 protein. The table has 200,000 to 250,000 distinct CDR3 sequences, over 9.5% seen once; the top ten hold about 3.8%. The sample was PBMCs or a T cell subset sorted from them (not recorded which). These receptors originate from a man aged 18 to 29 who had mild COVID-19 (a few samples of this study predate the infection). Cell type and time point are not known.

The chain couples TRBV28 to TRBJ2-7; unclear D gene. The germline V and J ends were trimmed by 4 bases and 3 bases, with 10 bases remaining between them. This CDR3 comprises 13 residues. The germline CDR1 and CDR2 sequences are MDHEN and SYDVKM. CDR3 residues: CASSSALDYEQYV. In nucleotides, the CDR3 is TGTGCCAGCAGTTCGGCGTTGGACTACGAGCAGTACGTC.

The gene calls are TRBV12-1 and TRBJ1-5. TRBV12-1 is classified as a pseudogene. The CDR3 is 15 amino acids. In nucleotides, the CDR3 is TGTGCCAGCAGCTTTGACATGTTCGGCAATCAGCCCCAGCATTTT. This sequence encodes CASSFDMFGNQPQHF.

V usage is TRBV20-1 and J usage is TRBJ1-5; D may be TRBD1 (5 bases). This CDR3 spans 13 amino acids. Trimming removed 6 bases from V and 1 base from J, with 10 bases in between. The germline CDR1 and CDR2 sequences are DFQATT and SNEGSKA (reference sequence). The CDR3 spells CSARQGSNQPQHF. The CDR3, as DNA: TGCAGTGCCAGGCAGGGCAGCAATCAGCCCCAGCATTTT.

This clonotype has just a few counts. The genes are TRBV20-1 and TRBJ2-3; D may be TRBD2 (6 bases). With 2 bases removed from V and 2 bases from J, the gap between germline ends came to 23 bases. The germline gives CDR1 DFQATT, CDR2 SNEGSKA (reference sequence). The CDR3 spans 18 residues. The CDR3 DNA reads TGCAGTGCTAGAACTCCGTTCCCTAGCGAGTGGGTCACAGATACGCAGTATTTT. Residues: CSARTPFPSEWVTDTQYF.

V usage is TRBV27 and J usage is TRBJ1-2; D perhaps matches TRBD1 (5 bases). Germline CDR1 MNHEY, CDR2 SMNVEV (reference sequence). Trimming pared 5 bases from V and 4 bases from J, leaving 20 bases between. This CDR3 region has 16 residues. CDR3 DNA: TGTGCCAGCAGTCCCGGAACGGGGCCCCGCGGCTATGGCTACACCTTC. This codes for CASSPGTGPRGYGYTF.